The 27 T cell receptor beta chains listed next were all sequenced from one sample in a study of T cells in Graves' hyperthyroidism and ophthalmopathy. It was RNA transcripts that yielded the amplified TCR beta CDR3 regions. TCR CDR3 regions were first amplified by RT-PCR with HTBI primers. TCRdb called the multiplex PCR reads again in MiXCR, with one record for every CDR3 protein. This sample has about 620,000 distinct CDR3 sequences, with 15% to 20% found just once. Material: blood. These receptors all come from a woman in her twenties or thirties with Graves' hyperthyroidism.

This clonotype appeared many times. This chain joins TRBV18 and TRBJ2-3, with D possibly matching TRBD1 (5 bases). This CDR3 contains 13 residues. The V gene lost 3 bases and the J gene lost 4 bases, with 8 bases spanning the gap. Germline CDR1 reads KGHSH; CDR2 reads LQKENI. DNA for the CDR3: TGTGCCAGCTCACCGCAGGGCTCAGATACGCAGTATTTT. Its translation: CASSPQGSDTQYF. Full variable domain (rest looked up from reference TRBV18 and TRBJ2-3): NAGVMQNPRHLVRRRGQEARLRCSPMKGHSHVYWYRQLPEEGLKFMVYLQKENIIDESGMPKERFSAEFPKEGPSILRIQQVVRGDSAAYFCASSPQGSDTQYFGPGTRLTVL.

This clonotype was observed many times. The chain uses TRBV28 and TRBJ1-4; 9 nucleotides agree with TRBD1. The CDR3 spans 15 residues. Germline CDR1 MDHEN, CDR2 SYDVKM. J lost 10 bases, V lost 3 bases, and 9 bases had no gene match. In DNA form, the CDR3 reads TGTGCCAGCAGTTTGGGGGACAGGGTTTGGGGAAAACTGTTTTTT. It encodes CASSLGDRVWGKLFF.

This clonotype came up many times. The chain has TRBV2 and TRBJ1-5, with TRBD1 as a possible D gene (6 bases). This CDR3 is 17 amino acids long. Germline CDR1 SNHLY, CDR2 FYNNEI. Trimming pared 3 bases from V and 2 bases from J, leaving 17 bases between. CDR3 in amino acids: CASSDGLAAGGNQPQHF. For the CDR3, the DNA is TGTGCCAGCAGTGATGGTCTAGCCGCAGGGGGCAATCAGCCCCAGCATTTT.

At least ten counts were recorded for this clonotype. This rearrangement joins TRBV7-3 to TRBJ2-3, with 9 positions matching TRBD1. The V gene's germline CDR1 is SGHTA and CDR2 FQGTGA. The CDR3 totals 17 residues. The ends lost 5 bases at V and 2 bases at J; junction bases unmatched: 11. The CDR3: CASSATGGWGVTDTQYF. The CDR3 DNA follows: TGTGCCAGCAGCGCGACAGGGGGATGGGGGGTCACAGATACGCAGTATTTT. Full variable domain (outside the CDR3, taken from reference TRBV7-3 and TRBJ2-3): GAGVSQTPSNKVTEKGKYVELRCDPISGHTALYWYRQSLGQGPEFLIYFQGTGAADDSGLPNDRFFAVRPEGSVSTLKIQRTERGDSAVYLCASSATGGWGVTDTQYFGPGTRLTVL.

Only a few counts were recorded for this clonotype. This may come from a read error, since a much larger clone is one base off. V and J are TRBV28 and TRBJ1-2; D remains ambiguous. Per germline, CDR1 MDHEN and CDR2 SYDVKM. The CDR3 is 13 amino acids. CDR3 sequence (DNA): TGTGCCAGCAGCCTCGACTTGAGATATGGCAACACCTTC. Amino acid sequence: CASSLDLRYGNTF.

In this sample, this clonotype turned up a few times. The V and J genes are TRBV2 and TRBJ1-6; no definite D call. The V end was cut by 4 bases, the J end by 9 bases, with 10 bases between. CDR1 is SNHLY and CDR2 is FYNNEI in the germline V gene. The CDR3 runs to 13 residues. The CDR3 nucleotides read TGTGCCAGCAGTGTATCAGGAAGTTCACCCCTCCACTTT. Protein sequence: CASSVSGSSPLHF.

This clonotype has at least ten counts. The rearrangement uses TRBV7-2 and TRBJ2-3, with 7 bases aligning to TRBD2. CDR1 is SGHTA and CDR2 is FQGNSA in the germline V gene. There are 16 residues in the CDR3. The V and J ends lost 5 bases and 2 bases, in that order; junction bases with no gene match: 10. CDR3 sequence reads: CASSPFREAPTDTQYF. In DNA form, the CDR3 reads TGTGCCAGCAGCCCCTTCCGGGAGGCCCCCACAGATACGCAGTATTTT. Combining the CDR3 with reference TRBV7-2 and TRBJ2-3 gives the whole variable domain GAGVSQSPSNKVTEKGKDVELRCDPISGHTALYWYRQSLGQGLEFLIYFQGNSAPDKSGLPSDRFSAERTGGSVSTLTIQRTQQEDSAVYLCASSPFREAPTDTQYFGPGTRLTVL.

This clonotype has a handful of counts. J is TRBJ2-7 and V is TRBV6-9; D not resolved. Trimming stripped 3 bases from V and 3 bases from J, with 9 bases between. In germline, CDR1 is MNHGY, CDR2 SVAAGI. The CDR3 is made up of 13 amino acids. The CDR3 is CASSYDRDYEQYF. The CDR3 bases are TGTGCCAGCAGTTACGATAGGGACTACGAGCAGTACTTC.

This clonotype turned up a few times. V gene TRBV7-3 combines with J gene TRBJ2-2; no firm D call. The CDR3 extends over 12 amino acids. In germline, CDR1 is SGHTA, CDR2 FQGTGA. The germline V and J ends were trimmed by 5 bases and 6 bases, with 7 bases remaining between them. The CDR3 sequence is CASSPHAGELFF. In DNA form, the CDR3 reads TGTGCCAGCAGCCCCCACGCCGGGGAGCTGTTTTTT.

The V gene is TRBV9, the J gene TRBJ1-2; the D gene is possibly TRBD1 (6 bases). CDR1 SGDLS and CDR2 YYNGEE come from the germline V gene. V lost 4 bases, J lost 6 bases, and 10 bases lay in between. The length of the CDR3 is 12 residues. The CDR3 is CASSRTVDGYTF. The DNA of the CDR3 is TGTGCCAGCAGCCGGACAGTTGATGGCTACACCTTC.

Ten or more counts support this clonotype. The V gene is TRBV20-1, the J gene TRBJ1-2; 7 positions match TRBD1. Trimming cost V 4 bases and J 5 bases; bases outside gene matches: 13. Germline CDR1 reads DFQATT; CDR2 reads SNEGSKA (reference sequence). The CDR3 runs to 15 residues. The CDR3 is CSAKTVGRGPYGYTF. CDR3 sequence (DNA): TGCAGTGCTAAGACGGTGGGGAGGGGGCCGTATGGCTACACCTTC.

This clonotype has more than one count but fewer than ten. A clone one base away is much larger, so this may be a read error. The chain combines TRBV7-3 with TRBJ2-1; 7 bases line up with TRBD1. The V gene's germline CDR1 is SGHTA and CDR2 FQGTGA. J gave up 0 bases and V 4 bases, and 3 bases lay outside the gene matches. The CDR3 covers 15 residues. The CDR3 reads CASSSTGSSYNEQFF. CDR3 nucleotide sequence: TGTGCCAGCAGCTCGACAGGGAGCTCCTACAATGAGCAGTTCTTC.

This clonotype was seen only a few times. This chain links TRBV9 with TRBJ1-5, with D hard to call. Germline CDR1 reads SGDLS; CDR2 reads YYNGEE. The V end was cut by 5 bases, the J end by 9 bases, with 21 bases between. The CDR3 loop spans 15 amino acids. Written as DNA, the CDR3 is TGTGCCAGCAGTCCTAAAGGTGATGGTACCAGGCCCCAGCATTTT. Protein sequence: CASSPKGDGTRPQHF.

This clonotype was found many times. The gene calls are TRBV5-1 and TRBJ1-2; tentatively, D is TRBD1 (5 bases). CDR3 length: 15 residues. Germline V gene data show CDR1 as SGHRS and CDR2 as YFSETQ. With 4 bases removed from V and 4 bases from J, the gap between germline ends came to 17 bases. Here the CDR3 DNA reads TGCGCCAGCAGCCCTGGCTCGGGGGGAAGCTATGGCTACACCTTC. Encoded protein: CASSPGSGGSYGYTF.

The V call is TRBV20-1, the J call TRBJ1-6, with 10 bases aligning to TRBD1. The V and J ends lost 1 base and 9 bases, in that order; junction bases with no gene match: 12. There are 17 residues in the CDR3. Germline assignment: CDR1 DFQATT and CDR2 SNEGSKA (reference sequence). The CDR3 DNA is TGCAGTGCTAGAGCCGGGACAGGGGAGGCTATAGGTTCACCCCTCCACTTT. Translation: CSARAGTGEAIGSPLHF.

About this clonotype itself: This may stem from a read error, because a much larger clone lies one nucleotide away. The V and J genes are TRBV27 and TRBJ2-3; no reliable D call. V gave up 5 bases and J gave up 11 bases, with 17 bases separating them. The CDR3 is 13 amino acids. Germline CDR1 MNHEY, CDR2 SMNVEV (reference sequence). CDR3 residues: CASSAYSRFMQYF. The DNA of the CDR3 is TGTGCCAGCAGTGCATACAGCCGATTTATGCAGTATTTT.

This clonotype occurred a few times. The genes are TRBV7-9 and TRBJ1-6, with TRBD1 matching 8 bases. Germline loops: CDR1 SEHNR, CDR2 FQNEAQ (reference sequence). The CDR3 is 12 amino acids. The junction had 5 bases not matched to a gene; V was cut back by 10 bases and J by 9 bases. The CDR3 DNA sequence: TGTGCCACGACAGGGGATAGTTCACCCCTCCACTTT. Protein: CATTGDSSPLHF.

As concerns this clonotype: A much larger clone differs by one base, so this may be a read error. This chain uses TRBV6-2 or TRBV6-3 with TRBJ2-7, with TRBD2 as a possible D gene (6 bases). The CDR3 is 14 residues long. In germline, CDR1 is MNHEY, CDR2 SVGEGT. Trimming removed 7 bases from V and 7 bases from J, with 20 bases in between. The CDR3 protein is CASTLRKAAGEQYF. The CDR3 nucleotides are TGTGCCAGCACCCTAAGAAAGGCCGCGGGAGAGCAGTACTTC.

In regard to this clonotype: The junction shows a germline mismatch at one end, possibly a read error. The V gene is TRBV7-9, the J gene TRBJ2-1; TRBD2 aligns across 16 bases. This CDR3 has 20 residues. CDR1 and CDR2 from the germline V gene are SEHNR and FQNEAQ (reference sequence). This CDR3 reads CASSLGGLAGGPRPLSEQFF. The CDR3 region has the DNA TGCGCCAGCAGCTTAGGGGGACTAGCGGGAGGGCCGAGACCCCTCAGTGAGCAGTTCTTC.

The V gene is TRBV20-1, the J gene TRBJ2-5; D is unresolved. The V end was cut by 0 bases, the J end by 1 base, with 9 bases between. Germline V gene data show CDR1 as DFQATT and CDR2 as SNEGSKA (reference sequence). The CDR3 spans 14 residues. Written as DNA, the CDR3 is TGCAGTGCTAGAGATTTTCGCTTCCAAGAGACCCAGTACTTC. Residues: CSARDFRFQETQYF.

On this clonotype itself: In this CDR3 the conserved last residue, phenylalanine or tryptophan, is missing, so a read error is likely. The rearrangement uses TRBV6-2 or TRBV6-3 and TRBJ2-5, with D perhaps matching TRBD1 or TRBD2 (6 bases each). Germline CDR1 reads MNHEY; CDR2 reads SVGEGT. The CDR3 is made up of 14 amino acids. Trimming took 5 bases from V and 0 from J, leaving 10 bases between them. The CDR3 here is CASSGRGHQETQYS. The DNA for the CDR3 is TGTGCCAGCAGTGGTCGGGGGCACCAAGAGACCCAGTACTCC.

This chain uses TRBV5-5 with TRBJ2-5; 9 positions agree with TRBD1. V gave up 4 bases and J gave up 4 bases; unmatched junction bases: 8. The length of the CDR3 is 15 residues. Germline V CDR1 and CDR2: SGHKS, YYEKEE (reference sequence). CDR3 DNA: TGTGCCAGCAGCAGGACAGGGGACATTCTAGAGACCCAGTACTTC. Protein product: CASSRTGDILETQYF.

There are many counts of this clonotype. The CDR3 loop is CASSKGDTQYF. The CDR3 bases are TGTGCCAGCAGTAAAGGGGATACGCAGTATTTT. The chain combines TRBV12-3 or TRBV12-4 with TRBJ2-3; no clear D gene. With 5 bases removed from V and 6 bases from J, the gap between germline ends came to 6 bases. This CDR3 comprises 11 residues.

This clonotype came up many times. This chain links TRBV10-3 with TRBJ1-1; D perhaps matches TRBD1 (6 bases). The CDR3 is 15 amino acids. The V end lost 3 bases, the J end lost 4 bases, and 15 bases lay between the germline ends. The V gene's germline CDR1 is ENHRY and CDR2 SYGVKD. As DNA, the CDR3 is TGTGCCATCAGTGACTTGGGAGAGGGGGTCACTGAAGCTTTCTTT. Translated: CAISDLGEGVTEAFF.

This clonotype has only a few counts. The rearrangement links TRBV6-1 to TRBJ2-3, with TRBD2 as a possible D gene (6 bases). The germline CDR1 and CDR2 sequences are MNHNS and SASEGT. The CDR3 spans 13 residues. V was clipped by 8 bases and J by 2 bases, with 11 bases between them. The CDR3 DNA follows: TGTGCCAGCGATGCGGGATACACAGATACGCAGTATTTT. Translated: CASDAGYTDTQYF.

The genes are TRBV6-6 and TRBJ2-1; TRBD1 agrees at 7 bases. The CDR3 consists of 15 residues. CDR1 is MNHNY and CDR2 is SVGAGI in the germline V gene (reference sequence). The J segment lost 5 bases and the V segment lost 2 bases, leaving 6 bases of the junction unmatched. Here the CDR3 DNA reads TGTGCCAGCAGTTACGAGGGGGCGTTAAACAATGAGCAGTTCTTC. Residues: CASSYEGALNNEQFF.

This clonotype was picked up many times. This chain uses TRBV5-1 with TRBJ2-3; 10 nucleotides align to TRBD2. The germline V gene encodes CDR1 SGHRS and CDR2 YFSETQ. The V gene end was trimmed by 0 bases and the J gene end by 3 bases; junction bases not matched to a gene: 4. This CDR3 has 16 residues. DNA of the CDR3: TGCGCCAGCAGCTTGGGCGGTAGCGGGAGGACAGATACGCAGTATTTT. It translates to CASSLGGSGRTDTQYF.